Below, one T cell receptor beta chain is given with its context. Its antigen is undetermined. Per the germline V gene, CDR1 is MDHEN and CDR2 is SYDVKM. V lost 6 bases and J lost 5, with 20 bases in between. The CDR3 totals 16 residues. Method: immunoSEQ multiplex PCR; TCRdb's copy keeps in-frame clones and lacks some. The sample contains about 200,000 clones, roughly 84% of which appear only once. The sample is drawn from a study of cytomegalovirus exposure and HLA in healthy donors. As for the study in general: The 130 or so validation repertoires, a later analysis reported, used the same platform as the approximately 670 repertoires from the first cohort. Regarding the study as a whole: Some TCR beta chains (roughly 160 of them) were listed as cytomegalovirus-associated. The classifier, whose performance was assessed in both the original and validation cohorts, reportedly diagnosed cytomegalovirus status with high specificity and sensitivity.

Material: PBMCs. The J gene is TRBJ1-5, the V gene TRBV28, with D perhaps TRBD1 (5 bases). This receptor was identified in a woman aged 18-30 years in good health and CMV-seropositive. The CDR3 spells CASSRSGGPLYQPQHF. CDR3 coding DNA: TGTGCCAGCAGCCGCTCCGGGGGACCCCTCTATCAGCCCCAGCATTTT. The full variable domain, in which reference TRBV28 and TRBJ1-5 provide the parts outside the CDR3, is DVKVTQSSRYLVKRTGEKVFLECVQDMDHENMFWYRQDPGLGLRLIYFSYDVKMKEKGDIPEGYSVSREKKERFSLILESASTNQTSMYLCASSRSGGPLYQPQHFGDGTRLSIL.